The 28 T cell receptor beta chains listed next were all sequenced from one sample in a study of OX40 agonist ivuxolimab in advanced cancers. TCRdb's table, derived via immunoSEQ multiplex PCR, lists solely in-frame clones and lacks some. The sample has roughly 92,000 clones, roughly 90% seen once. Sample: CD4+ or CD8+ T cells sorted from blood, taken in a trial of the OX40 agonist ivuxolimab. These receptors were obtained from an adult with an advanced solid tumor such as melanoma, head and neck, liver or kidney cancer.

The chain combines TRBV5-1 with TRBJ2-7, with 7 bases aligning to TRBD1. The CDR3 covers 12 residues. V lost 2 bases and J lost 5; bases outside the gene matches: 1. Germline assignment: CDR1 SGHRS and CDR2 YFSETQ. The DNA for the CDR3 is TGCGCCAGCAGCTTAAGGGGGCACGAGCAGTACTTC. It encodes CASSLRGHEQYF.

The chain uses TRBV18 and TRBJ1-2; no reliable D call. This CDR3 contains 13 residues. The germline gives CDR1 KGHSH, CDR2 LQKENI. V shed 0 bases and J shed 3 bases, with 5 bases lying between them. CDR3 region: CASSPPRDYGYTF. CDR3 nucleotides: TGTGCCAGCTCACCACCGAGGGACTATGGCTACACCTTC.

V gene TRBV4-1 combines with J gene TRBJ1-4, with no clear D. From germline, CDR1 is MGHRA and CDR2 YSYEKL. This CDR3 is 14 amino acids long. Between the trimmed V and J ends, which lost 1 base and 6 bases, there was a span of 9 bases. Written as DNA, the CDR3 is TGCGCCAGCAGCCAAGGCCTAAGGGATGAAAAACTGTTTTTT. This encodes CASSQGLRDEKLFF.

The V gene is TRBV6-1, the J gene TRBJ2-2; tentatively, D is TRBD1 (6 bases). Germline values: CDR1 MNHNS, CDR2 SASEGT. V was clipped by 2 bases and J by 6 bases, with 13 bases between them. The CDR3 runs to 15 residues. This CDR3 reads CASSEQAGVAGELFF. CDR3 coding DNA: TGTGCCAGCAGTGAACAGGCAGGGGTCGCCGGGGAGCTGTTTTTT.

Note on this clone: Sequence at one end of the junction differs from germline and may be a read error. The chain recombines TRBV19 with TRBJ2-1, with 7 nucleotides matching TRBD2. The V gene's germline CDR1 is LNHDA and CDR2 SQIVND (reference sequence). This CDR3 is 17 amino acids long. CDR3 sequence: CASRLGSIAGVNNEQFF. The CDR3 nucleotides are TGTGCCAGCCGTTTGGGGTCTATTGCGGGGGTTAACAATGAACAGTTCTTC.

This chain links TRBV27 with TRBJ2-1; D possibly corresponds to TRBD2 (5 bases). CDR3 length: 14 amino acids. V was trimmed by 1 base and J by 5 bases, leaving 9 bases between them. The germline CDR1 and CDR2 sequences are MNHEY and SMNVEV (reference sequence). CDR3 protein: CASSLFHGNNEQFF. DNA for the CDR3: TGTGCCAGCAGTTTATTCCACGGGAACAATGAGCAGTTCTTC.

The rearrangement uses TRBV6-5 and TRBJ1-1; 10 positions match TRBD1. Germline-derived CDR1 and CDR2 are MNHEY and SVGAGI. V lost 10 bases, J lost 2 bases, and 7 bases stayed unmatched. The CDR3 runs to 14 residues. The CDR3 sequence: CAIRQGAANTEAFF. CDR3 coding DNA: TGTGCCATTCGACAGGGGGCAGCCAACACTGAAGCTTTCTTT.

CDR3 region: CSVGQSNYGYTF. The CDR3 bases are TGCAGCGTTGGGCAGTCTAACTATGGCTACACCTTC. The chain couples TRBV29-1 to TRBJ1-2, with D unresolved. Trimming cost V 4 bases and J 0 bases, with 6 bases left between them. Germline-derived CDR1 and CDR2 are SQVTM and ANQGSEA. The length of the CDR3 is 12 residues.

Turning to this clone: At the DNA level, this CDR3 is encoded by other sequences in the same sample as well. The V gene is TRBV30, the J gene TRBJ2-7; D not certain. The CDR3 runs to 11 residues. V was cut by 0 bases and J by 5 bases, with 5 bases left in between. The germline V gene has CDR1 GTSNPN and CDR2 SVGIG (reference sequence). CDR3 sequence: CAWSVSNEQYF. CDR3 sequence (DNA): TGTGCCTGGAGTGTCAGTAACGAGCAGTACTTC.

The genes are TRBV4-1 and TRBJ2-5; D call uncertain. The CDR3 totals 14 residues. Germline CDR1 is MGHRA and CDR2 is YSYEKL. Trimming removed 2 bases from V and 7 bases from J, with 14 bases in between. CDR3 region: CASSQTPDGATQYF. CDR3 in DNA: TGCGCCAGCAGCCAAACGCCCGACGGAGCGACCCAGTACTTC.

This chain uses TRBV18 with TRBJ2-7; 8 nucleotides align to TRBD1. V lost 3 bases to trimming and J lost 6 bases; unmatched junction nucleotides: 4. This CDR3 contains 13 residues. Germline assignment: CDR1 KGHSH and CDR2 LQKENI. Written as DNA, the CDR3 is TGTGCCAGCTCACCCAACAGGGGGGCCGAGCAGTACTTC. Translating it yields CASSPNRGAEQYF.

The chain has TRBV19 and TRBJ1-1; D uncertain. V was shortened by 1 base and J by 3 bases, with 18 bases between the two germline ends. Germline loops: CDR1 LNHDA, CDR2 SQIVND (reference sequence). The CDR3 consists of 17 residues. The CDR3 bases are TGTGCCAGTAGTATAGGGACGATGAGTTTTCTGTACACTGAAGCTTTCTTT. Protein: CASSIGTMSFLYTEAFF.

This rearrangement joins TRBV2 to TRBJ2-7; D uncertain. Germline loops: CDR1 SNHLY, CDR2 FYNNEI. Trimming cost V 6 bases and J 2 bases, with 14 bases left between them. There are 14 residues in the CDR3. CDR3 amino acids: CASSRRVRPYEQYF. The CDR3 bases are TGTGCCAGCAGCCGCCGAGTCCGTCCCTACGAGCAGTACTTC. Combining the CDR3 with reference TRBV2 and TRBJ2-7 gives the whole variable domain EPEVTQTPSHQVTQMGQEVILRCVPISNHLYFYWYRQILGQKVEFLVSFYNNEISEKSEIFDDQFSVERPDGSNFTLKIRSTKLEDSAMYFCASSRRVRPYEQYFGPGTRLTVT.

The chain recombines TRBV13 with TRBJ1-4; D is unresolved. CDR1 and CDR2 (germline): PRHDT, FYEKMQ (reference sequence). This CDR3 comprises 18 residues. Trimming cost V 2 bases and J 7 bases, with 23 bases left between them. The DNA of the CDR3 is TGTGCCAGCAGCTTAAAGGCGGGAACTTTGTTACACCCTGAAAAACTGTTTTTT. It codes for CASSLKAGTLLHPEKLFF.

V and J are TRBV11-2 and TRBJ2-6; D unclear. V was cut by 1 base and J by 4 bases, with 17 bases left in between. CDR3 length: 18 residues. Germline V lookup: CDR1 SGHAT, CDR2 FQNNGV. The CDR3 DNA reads TGTGCCAGCAGCTTAGGTCTGACCCTCTCCGGCGGGGCCAACGTCCTGACTTTC. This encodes CASSLGLTLSGGANVLTF.

CDR3 protein: CASRRGPGTEAFF. The CDR3 DNA is TGTGCCAGCAGGAGGGGACCGGGCACTGAAGCTTTCTTT. The V gene is TRBV2, the J gene TRBJ1-1, with TRBD1 as a possible D gene (5 bases). The ends were cut back, 6 bases at V and 4 bases at J, with 12 bases in the middle. This CDR3 is built from 13 residues. The germline V gene encodes CDR1 SNHLY and CDR2 FYNNEI.

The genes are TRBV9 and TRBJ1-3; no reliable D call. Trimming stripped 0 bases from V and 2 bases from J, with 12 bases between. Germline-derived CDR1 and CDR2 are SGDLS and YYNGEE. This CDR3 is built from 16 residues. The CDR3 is CASSVARQEAGNTIYF. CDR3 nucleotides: TGTGCCAGCAGCGTAGCTCGGCAAGAGGCTGGAAACACCATATATTTT.

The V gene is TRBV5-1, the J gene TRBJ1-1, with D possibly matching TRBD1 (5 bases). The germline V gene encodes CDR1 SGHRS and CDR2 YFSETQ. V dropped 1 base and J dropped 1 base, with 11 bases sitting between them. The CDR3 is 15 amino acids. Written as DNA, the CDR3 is TGCGCCAGCAGCTTGCAGGGTCGGGAGAACACTGAAGCTTTCTTT. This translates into CASSLQGRENTEAFF.

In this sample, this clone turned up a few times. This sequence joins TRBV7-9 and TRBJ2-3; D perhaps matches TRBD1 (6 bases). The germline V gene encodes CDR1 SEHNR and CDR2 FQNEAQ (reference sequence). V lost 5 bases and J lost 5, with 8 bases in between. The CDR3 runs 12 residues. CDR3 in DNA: TGTGCCAGCAGCCCGACAGGAGATACGCAGTATTTT. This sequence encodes CASSPTGDTQYF. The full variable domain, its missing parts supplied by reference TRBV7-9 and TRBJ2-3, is DTGVSQNPRHKITKRGQNVTFRCDPISEHNRLYWYRQTLGQGPEFLTYFQNEAQLEKSRLLSDRFSAERPKGSFSTLEIQRTEQGDSAMYLCASSPTGDTQYFGPGTRLTVL.

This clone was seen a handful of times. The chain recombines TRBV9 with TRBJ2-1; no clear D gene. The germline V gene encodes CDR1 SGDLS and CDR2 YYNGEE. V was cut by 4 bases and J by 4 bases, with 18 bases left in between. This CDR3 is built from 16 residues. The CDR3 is CASSPPSGGQYNEQFF. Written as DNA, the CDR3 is TGTGCCAGCAGCCCACCCTCAGGCGGCCAGTACAATGAGCAGTTCTTC.

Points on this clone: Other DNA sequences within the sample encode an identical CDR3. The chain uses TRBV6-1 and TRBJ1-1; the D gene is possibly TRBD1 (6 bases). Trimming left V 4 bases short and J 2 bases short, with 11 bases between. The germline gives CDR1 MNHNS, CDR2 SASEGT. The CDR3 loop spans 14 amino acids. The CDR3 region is CASSVKGGNTEAFF. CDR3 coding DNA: TGTGCCAGCAGTGTAAAGGGGGGCAACACTGAAGCTTTCTTT.

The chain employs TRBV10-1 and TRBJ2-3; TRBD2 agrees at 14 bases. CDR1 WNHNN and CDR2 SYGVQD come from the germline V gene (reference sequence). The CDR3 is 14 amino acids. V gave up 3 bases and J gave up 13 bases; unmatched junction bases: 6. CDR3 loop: CASSEGLAGGPKYF. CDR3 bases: TGCGCCAGCAGTGAAGGACTAGCGGGAGGCCCGAAGTATTTT.

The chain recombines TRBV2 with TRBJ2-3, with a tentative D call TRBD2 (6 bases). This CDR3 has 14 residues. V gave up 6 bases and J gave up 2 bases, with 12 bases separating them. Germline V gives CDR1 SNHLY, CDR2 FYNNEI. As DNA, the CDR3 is TGTGCCAGCAGATCCGGGACTCTCACAGATACGCAGTATTTT. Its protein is CASRSGTLTDTQYF.

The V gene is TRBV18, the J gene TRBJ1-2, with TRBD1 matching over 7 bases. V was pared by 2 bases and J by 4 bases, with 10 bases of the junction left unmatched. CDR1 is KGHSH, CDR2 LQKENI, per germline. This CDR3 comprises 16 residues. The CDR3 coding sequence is TGTGCCAGCTCACCAAAGACAGGGCTCCAACTCTATGGCTACACCTTC. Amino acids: CASSPKTGLQLYGYTF.

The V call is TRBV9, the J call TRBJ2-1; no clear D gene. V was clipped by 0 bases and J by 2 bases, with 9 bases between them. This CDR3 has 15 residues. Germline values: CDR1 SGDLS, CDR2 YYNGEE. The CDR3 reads CASSVGPGTYNEQFF. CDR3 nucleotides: TGTGCCAGCAGCGTAGGCCCAGGTACCTACAATGAGCAGTTCTTC.

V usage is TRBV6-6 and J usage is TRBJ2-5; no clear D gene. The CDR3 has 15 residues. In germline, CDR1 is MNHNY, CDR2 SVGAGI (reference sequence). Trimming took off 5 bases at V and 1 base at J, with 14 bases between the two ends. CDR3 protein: CASSIDAVVQETQYF. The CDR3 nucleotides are TGTGCCAGCAGTATAGATGCGGTGGTCCAAGAGACCCAGTACTTC.

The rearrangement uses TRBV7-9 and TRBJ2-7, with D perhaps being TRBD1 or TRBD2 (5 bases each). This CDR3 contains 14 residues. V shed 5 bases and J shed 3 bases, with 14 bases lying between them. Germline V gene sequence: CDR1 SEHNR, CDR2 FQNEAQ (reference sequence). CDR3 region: CASSPGTGFYEQYF. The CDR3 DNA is TGTGCCAGCAGCCCGGGGACGGGATTCTACGAGCAGTACTTC.

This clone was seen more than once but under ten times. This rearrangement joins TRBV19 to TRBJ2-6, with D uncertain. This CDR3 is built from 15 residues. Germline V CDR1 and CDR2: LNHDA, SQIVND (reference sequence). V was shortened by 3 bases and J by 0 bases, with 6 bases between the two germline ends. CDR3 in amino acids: CASSIMNSGANVLTF. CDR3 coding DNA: TGTGCCAGTAGTATTATGAACTCTGGGGCCAACGTCCTGACTTTC.